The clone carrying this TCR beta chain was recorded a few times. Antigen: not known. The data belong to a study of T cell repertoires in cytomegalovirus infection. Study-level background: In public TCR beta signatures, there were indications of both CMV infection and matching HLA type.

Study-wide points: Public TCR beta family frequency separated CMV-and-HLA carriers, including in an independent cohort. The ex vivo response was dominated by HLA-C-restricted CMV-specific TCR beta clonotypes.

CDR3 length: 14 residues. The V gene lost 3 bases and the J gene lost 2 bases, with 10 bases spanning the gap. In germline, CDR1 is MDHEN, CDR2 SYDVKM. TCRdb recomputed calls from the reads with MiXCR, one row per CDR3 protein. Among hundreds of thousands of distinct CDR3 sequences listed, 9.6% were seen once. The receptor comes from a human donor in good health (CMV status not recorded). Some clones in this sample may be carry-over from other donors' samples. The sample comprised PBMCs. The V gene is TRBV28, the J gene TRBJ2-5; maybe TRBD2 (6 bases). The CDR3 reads CASSFGGVQETQYF. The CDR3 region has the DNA TGTGCCAGCAGTTTTGGAGGGGTTCAAGAGACCCAGTACTTC.